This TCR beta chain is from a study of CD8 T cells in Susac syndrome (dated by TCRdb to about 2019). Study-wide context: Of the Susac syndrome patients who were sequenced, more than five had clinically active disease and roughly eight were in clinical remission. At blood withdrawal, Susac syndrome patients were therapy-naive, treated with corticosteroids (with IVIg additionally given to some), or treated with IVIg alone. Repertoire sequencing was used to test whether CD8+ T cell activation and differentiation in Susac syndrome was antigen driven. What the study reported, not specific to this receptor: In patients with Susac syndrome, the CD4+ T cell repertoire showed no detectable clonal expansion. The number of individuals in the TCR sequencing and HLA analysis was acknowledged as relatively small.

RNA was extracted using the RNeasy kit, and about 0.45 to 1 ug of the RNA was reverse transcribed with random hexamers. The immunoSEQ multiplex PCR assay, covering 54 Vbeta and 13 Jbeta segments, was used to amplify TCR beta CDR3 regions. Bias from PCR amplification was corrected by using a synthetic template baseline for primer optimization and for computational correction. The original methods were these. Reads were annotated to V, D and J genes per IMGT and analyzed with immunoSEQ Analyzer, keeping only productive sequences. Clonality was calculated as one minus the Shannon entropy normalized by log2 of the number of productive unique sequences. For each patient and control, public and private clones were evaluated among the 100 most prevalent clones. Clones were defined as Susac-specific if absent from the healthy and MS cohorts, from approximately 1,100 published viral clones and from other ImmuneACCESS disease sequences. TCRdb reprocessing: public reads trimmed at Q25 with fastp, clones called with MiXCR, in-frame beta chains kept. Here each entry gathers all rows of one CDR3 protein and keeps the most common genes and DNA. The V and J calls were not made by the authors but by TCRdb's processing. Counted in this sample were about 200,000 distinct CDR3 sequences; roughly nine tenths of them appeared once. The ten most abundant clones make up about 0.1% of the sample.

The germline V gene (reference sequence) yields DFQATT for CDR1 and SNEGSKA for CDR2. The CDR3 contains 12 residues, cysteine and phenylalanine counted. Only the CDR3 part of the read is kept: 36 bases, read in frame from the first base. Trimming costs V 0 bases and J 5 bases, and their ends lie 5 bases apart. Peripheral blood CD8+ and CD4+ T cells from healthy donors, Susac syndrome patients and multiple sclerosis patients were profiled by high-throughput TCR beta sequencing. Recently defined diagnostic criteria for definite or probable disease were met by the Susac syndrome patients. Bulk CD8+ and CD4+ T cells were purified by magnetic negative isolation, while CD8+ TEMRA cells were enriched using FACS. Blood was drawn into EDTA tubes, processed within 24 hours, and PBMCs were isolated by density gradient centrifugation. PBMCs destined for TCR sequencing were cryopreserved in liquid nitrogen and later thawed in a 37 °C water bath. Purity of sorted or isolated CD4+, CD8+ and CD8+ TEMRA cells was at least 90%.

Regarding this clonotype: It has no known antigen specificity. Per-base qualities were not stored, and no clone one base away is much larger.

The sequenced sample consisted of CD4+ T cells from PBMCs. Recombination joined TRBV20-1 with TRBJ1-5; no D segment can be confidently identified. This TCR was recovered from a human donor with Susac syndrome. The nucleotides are TGCAGTGCTAGAGAATCAGATCAGCCCCAGCATTTT. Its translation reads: CSARESDQPQHF.